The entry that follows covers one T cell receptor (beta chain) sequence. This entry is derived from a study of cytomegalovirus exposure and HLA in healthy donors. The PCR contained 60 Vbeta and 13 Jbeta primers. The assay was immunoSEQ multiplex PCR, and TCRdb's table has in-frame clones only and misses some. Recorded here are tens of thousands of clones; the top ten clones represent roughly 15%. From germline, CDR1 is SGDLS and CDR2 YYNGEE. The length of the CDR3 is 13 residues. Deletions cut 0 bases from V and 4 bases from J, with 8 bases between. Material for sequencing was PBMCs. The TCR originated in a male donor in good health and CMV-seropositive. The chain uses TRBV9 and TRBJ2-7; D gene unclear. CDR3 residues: CASSVGLGYEQYF. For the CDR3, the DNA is TGTGCCAGCAGCGTAGGTCTCGGGTACGAGCAGTACTTC.